Presented here are 8 T cell receptor beta chains from one specimen sequenced in a study of graft-versus-host responses after intestinal transplantation. For these TCRs, the target antigens are not known. Using immunoSEQ multiplex PCR, the repertoire was profiled, and TCRdb retains in-frame clones only, with some absent. The sample has tens of thousands of clones; about 95% are singletons. The sequencing here drew on unstimulated CD4+ T cells sorted from spleen or lymph node cells, taken before transplant. The receptors come from a human donor who was the organ donor for an intestinal transplant.

The chain links TRBV4-1 to TRBJ2-3; 9 nucleotides align to TRBD1. V gave up 0 bases and J gave up 3 bases; unmatched junction bases: 4. Per germline, CDR1 MGHRA and CDR2 YSYEKL. There are 16 residues in the CDR3. CDR3 protein: CASSQEDRGSTDTQYF. Written as DNA, the CDR3 is TGCGCCAGCAGCCAAGAAGACAGGGGGTCGACAGATACGCAGTATTTT.

This clone was recorded only once. Other nucleotide sequences in the sample specify the same CDR3. The chain employs TRBV19 and TRBJ1-2; the match to TRBD1 covers 7 bases. The germline V gene encodes CDR1 LNHDA and CDR2 SQIVND (reference sequence). There are 13 residues in the CDR3. Losses at the gene ends were 1 base for V and 4 bases for J; bases not matched to a gene: 0. The DNA for the CDR3 is TGTGCCAGTAGTATAGGGACAGGCTATGGCTACACCTTC. It encodes CASSIGTGYGYTF.

This chain joins TRBV7-6 and TRBJ2-1; 9 positions agree with TRBD2. This CDR3 has 19 residues. The germline V gene encodes CDR1 SGHVS and CDR2 FNYEAQ. Unmatched junction bases numbered 20, after V lost 3 bases and J lost 8 bases. CDR3 loop: CASSFPGLALGKFRDEQFF. CDR3 DNA: TGTGCCAGCAGCTTTCCGGGACTAGCCCTGGGTAAGTTTCGCGATGAGCAGTTCTTC.

The chain links TRBV27 to TRBJ2-5; 10 bases fit TRBD1. With the DNA end fitting TRBJ2-7 better, the J assignment may be wrong. Germline V gene lookup returns CDR1 MNHEY and CDR2 SMNVEV (reference sequence). The CDR3 is 17 amino acids. The CDR3 reads CASRSWMLDRGLGEQYF. CDR3 coding DNA: TGTGCCAGCAGGTCCTGGATGCTCGACAGGGGGCTCGGCGAGCAGTACTTC.

The count of this clone is one. The rearrangement links TRBV5-8 to TRBJ1-4; D gene uncertain. V was clipped by 3 bases and J by 0 bases, with 12 bases between them. Germline CDR1 reads SGHTS; CDR2 reads YDEGEE. This CDR3 is 16 amino acids long. This chain's CDR3 is CASSWTGVATNEKLFF. The CDR3 nucleotides are TGTGCCAGCAGCTGGACGGGAGTTGCAACTAATGAAAAACTGTTTTTT.

This clone was picked up one time. V is TRBV29-1 and J is TRBJ2-5; tentatively, D is TRBD1 or TRBD2 (5 bases each). From germline, CDR1 is SQVTM and CDR2 ANQGSEA. The V end lost 4 bases, the J end lost 10 bases, and 19 bases lay between the germline ends. The CDR3 totals 13 residues. The DNA of the CDR3 is TGCAGCGTTGTTGAGCCAGGGCCCCGGGGCCAGTACTTC. The encoded protein is CSVVEPGPRGQYF.

This rearrangement joins TRBV12-5 to TRBJ2-1; 11 bases fit TRBD2. The CDR3 covers 18 residues. With V trimmed by 0 bases and J by 2 bases, 6 bases remained unmatched. Germline V lookup: CDR1 LGHNT, CDR2 FRNRAP. The CDR3 protein is CASGLVLSGGAPYNEQFF. The DNA of the CDR3 is TGTGCTAGTGGTTTGGTACTTAGCGGGGGGGCTCCCTACAATGAGCAGTTCTTC.

The chain employs TRBV18 and TRBJ1-2; D is uncertain. Germline-derived CDR1 and CDR2 are KGHSH and LQKENI. V shed 3 bases and J shed 0 bases, with 11 bases lying between them. The CDR3 covers 15 residues. CDR3 coding DNA: TGTGCCAGCTCACCTGTCTCTGGTTCTAACTATGGCTACACCTTC. It specifies CASSPVSGSNYGYTF.